These T cell receptor beta chains were read from a single sample in a study of cytomegalovirus exposure and HLA in healthy donors. Data came from immunoSEQ multiplex PCR; TCRdb stores just in-frame clones and leaves some out. Of about 120,000 clones in the sample, around 82% are singletons; the top ten hold roughly 10%. Sequenced material: PBMCs. All receptors derive from a man aged 25 to 45 in good health and CMV-seropositive. The CDR3 runs from the conserved cysteine through the conserved F or W. Each record gives: V gene, clone size, J gene, D gene, CDR3 length, CDR3 protein, CDR3 DNA. D genes are given only for firm matches. Clone size is not always given. Where it is, it says once, few, many or a class for expanded clones.

>TRBV4-3|-|TRBJ2-1|-|14
CASSPRGSYNEQFF
TGCGCCAGCAGCCCCCGGGGCTCCTACAATGAGCAGTTCTTC
>TRBV28|-|TRBJ1-5|-|15
CASSFLLSFQGPQHF
TGTGCCAGCAGTTTCCTATTGAGCTTCCAGGGGCCCCAGCATTTT
>TRBV28|once|TRBJ1-2|-|14
CASSSSGGIYGYTF
TGTGCCAGCAGTTCCTCCGGGGGAATTTATGGCTACACCTTC
>TRBV15|-|TRBJ2-7|-|17
CATSRDRVGSWSMGQYF
TGTGCCACCAGCAGAGATCGGGTCGGGAGTTGGTCGATGGGGCAGTACTTC
>TRBV7-9|-|TRBJ1-1|-|14
CASSFTGTNTEAFF
TGTGCCAGCAGCTTCACCGGGACTAACACTGAAGCTTTCTTT
>TRBV9|few|TRBJ2-3|TRBD2|15
CASSVGGGSTDTQYF
TGTGCCAGCAGCGTAGGTGGCGGGAGTACAGATACGCAGTATTTT
>TRBV5-1|-|TRBJ2-1|TRBD1|12
CASKDRGSEQFF
TGCGCCAGCAAGGACAGGGGGAGTGAGCAGTTCTTC
>TRBV19|-|TRBJ2-3|TRBD2|16
CASSTRTSGRTDTQYF
TGTGCCAGTAGTACCAGGACTAGCGGGAGAACAGATACGCAGTATTTT
>TRBV5-6|-|TRBJ1-2|TRBD1|15
CASSPGTGGDYGYTF
TGTGCCAGCAGCCCCGGGACAGGGGGCGACTATGGCTACACCTTC
>TRBV10-3|-|TRBJ2-4|TRBD2|17
CAISEAGGLGTKNIQYF
TGTGCCATCAGTGAGGCGGGAGGGCTTGGGACCAAAAACATTCAGTACTTC
>TRBV19|few|TRBJ2-2|-|13
CASSISGTGELFF
TGTGCCAGTAGTATATCAGGAACCGGGGAGCTGTTTTTT
>TRBV27|-|TRBJ1-2|TRBD1|13
CASSLPGQGGYTF
TGTGCCAGCAGTTTACCGGGACAGGGTGGCTACACCTTC
>TRBV7-2|-|TRBJ1-1|-|17
CASSLEELGTFNTEAFF
TGTGCCAGCAGCTTAGAGGAGTTGGGGACATTCAACACTGAAGCTTTCTTT
>TRBV28|-|TRBJ1-4|-|14
CASRLGGTNEKLFF
TGTGCCAGCAGATTGGGGGGGACTAATGAAAAACTGTTTTTT
>TRBV28|few|TRBJ2-3|TRBD1|15
CASSNPGQGTDTQYF
TGTGCCAGCAGTAACCCGGGACAGGGCACAGATACGCAGTATTTT
>TRBV6-6|once|TRBJ2-1|-|12
CASRSDRNEQFF
TGTGCCAGCAGAAGCGACAGGAATGAGCAGTTCTTC
>TRBV19|few|TRBJ1-5|TRBD1|14
CASRKTGVQQPQHF
TGTGCCAGTAGAAAGACAGGGGTCCAACAGCCCCAGCATTTT
>TRBV6-8|once|TRBJ2-1|TRBD2|16
CASSYRTSGIYNEQFF
TGTGCCAGCAGTTACCGGACTAGCGGAATATACAATGAGCAGTTCTTC
>TRBV29-1|-|TRBJ2-5|-|13
CSAAGGVKETQYF
TGCAGCGCGGCGGGTGGGGTTAAAGAGACCCAGTACTTC
>TRBV27|-|TRBJ2-3|-|15
CASSFAGRSTDTQYF
TGTGCCAGCAGCTTTGCGGGACGGAGCACAGATACGCAGTATTTT
>TRBV27|once|TRBJ2-5|-|13
CASSTYREETQYF
TGTGCCAGCAGTACATACAGGGAAGAGACCCAGTACTTC
>TRBV6-1|-|TRBJ1-1|-|14
CASSAGEWSTEAFF
TGTGCCAGCAGCGCAGGGGAGTGGAGCACTGAAGCTTTCTTT
>TRBV5-6|-|TRBJ2-1|-|14
CASSLGGGGSEQFF
TGTGCCAGCAGCTTGGGGGGAGGGGGGAGTGAGCAGTTCTTC
>TRBV4-3|-|TRBJ2-1|-|14
CASSQGLPLGEQFF
TGCGCCAGCAGCCAAGGACTGCCCCTGGGTGAGCAGTTCTTC
>TRBV14|-|TRBJ2-5|TRBD2|16
CASSQDMFREGETQYF
TGTGCCAGCAGCCAAGATATGTTCAGGGAGGGAGAGACCCAGTACTTC
>TRBV9|-|TRBJ2-3|TRBD2|15
CASSPWEGRTDTQYF
TGTGCCAGCAGCCCGTGGGAGGGACGCACAGATACGCAGTATTTT
>TRBV4-1|-|TRBJ1-5|-|13
CASSQDWAQPQHF
TGCGCCAGCAGCCAAGACTGGGCTCAGCCCCAGCATTTT
>TRBV4-3|-|TRBJ2-3|-|15
CASSHTAGITDTQYF
TGCGCCAGCAGCCATACGGCGGGTATCACAGATACGCAGTATTTT
>TRBV4-1|-|TRBJ2-3|TRBD2|17
CASSQDESGGLTDTQYF
TGCGCCAGCAGCCAAGATGAGTCGGGAGGACTGACAGATACGCAGTATTTT
>TRBV4-3|-|TRBJ1-2|-|15
CASSQDSVPNYGYTF
TGCGCCAGCAGCCAAGACAGCGTGCCTAACTATGGCTACACCTTC
>TRBV19|-|TRBJ2-7|TRBD2|15
CASSTGHSGTYEQYF
TGTGCCAGTAGTACAGGACACAGCGGGACCTACGAGCAGTACTTC
>TRBV5-4|-|TRBJ2-7|TRBD2|18
CASSLMVGSGISSYEQYF
TGTGCCAGCAGCTTAATGGTTGGTAGCGGGATAAGCTCCTACGAGCAGTACTTC
>TRBV30|-|TRBJ1-4|-|15
CAWSVFRGTNEKLFF
TGTGCCTGGAGTGTCTTCAGGGGCACTAATGAAAAACTGTTTTTT
>TRBV30|-|TRBJ1-2|-|13
CASPFRGSPGYTF
TGTGCCTCCCCCTTCAGGGGTAGCCCCGGCTACACCTTC
>TRBV15|few|TRBJ1-5|-|14
CATSSRVSGQPQHF
TGTGCCACCAGCAGCAGGGTTTCCGGGCAGCCCCAGCATTTT
>TRBV5-1|-|TRBJ1-1|-|13
CASGFTGNTEAFF
TGCGCCAGCGGATTCACAGGGAACACTGAAGCTTTCTTT
>TRBV5-6|-|TRBJ2-3|-|15
CASSRDSEAVDTQYF
TGTGCCAGCAGCCGGGACTCAGAAGCGGTGGATACGCAGTATTTT
>TRBV4-2|-|TRBJ2-2|-|18
CASSQDLRLAGRTGELFF
TGTGCCAGCAGCCAAGATCTGAGGCTAGCTGGTCGGACCGGGGAGCTGTTTTTT
>TRBV30|once|TRBJ1-1|TRBD1|13
CAWSRTGNTEAFF
TGTGCCTGGAGTCGGACAGGGAACACTGAAGCTTTCTTT
>TRBV5-8|-|TRBJ1-1|-|17
CASSLVGAVYRADEAFF
TGTGCCAGCAGCCTGGTGGGTGCGGTGTACAGGGCGGATGAAGCTTTCTTT
>TRBV29-1|-|TRBJ2-5|-|13
CSVEAAAQETQYF
TGCAGCGTTGAAGCGGCAGCGCAAGAGACCCAGTACTTC
>TRBV4-3|once|TRBJ2-7|TRBD2|15
CASSQERGLVYEQYF
TGCGCCAGCAGCCAAGAGAGAGGACTAGTCTACGAGCAGTACTTC